A selection of T cell receptor beta chains follows, all from one sample in a study of B cell selection in AIRE deficiency. Method: immunoSEQ multiplex PCR; TCRdb's copy keeps in-frame clones and lacks some. The sample lists 28,000 or so clones; 92% were seen once. The sequencing input was CD4+CD25+ Tregs sorted from PBMCs. The receptors derive from a human donor in good health. Both conserved end residues are part of each CDR3. Each record gives: CDR3 length, D gene, J gene, clone size, V gene, CDR3 DNA, CDR3 protein. The D gene is left open where the match is weak. Rows give clone size only sometimes, using once, few, many, or a class for an expanded clone.

len: 13
d_gene: NA
j_gene: TRBJ2-7
abundance: NA
v_gene: TRBV10-2
CDR3nt: TGCGCCAGCAGCCAGACAAGAGCCTACGAGCAGTACTTC
CDR3aa: CASSQTRAYEQYF

len: 16
d_gene: NA
j_gene: TRBJ2-7
abundance: NA
v_gene: TRBV5-1
CDR3nt: TGCGCCAGCAGCTTGTCGGGCAGGGAAAACTCCTACGAGCAGTACTTC
CDR3aa: CASSLSGRENSYEQYF

len: 13
d_gene: NA
j_gene: TRBJ1-1
abundance: NA
v_gene: TRBV5-5
CDR3nt: TGTGCCAGCAGCTTCACGGGATTCACTGAAGCTTTCTTT
CDR3aa: CASSFTGFTEAFF

len: 16
d_gene: TRBD1
j_gene: TRBJ1-5
abundance: NA
v_gene: TRBV9
CDR3nt: TGTGCCAGCAGCGTGGAGGGGGCTGGAAGCAATCAGCCCCAGCATTTT
CDR3aa: CASSVEGAGSNQPQHF

len: 15
d_gene: TRBD2
j_gene: TRBJ2-7
abundance: NA
v_gene: TRBV19
CDR3nt: TGTGCCAGTAGTACGGGGCCTAGCGGATCCTACGAGCAGTACTTC
CDR3aa: CASSTGPSGSYEQYF

len: 16
d_gene: NA
j_gene: TRBJ1-1
abundance: NA
v_gene: TRBV14
CDR3nt: TGTGCCAGCAGCCAAGGTCTGGGTCTGGTGAACACTGAAGCTTTCTTT
CDR3aa: CASSQGLGLVNTEAFF

len: 15
d_gene: NA
j_gene: TRBJ2-2
abundance: NA
v_gene: TRBV2
CDR3nt: TGTGCCAGCAGTAACGGTCATTGGGCGGCCGGGGAGCTGTTTTTT
CDR3aa: CASSNGHWAAGELFF

len: 14
d_gene: NA
j_gene: TRBJ2-5
abundance: NA
v_gene: TRBV9
CDR3nt: TGTGCCAGCAGCGTAGGAGACCCACCGGAGACCCAGTACTTC
CDR3aa: CASSVGDPPETQYF

len: 13
d_gene: NA
j_gene: TRBJ1-5
abundance: NA
v_gene: TRBV30
CDR3nt: TGTGCCTGGAGTAACGACATCAATCAGCCCCAGCATTTT
CDR3aa: CAWSNDINQPQHF

len: 16
d_gene: TRBD2
j_gene: TRBJ2-1
abundance: NA
v_gene: TRBV5-1
CDR3nt: TGCGCCAGCAGCACACACCGGACTAGCGGGGGGGCCTGGCAGTTCTTC
CDR3aa: CASSTHRTSGGAWQFF

len: 15
d_gene: NA
j_gene: TRBJ1-3
abundance: few
v_gene: TRBV18
CDR3nt: TGTGCCAGCTCACCACCCACCTACTCTGGAAACACCATATATTTT
CDR3aa: CASSPPTYSGNTIYF

len: 14
d_gene: NA
j_gene: TRBJ2-7
abundance: NA
v_gene: TRBV15
CDR3nt: TGTGCCACCAGCAGAGATGGGCGGACCTACGAGCAGTACTTC
CDR3aa: CATSRDGRTYEQYF

len: 13
d_gene: NA
j_gene: TRBJ1-1
abundance: few
v_gene: TRBV30
CDR3nt: TGTGCCTCGCCCAACCCGCTGGGCACTGAAGCTTTCTTT
CDR3aa: CASPNPLGTEAFF

len: 16
d_gene: TRBD1
j_gene: TRBJ2-1
abundance: NA
v_gene: TRBV7-8
CDR3nt: TGTGCCAGCAGCCGGTGGACAGGTAGCTCCTACAATGAGCAGTTCTTC
CDR3aa: CASSRWTGSSYNEQFF

len: 12
d_gene: NA
j_gene: TRBJ2-7
abundance: few
v_gene: TRBV10-3
CDR3nt: TGTGCCATCAGTGACCAGGGGGGAGAGCAGTACTTC
CDR3aa: CAISDQGGEQYF

len: 14
d_gene: NA
j_gene: TRBJ1-2
abundance: NA
v_gene: TRBV5-1
CDR3nt: TGCGCCAGCAGCTCCGCCCTAACAGGTTATGGCTACACCTTC
CDR3aa: CASSSALTGYGYTF

len: 11
d_gene: NA
j_gene: TRBJ2-1
abundance: NA
v_gene: TRBV6-5
CDR3nt: TGTGCCAGCAGTTCTCGCGGTGAGCAGTTCTTC
CDR3aa: CASSSRGEQFF

len: 12
d_gene: NA
j_gene: TRBJ1-6
abundance: NA
v_gene: TRBV30
CDR3nt: TGTGCCTGGAGAGACAGTGGGGCACCCCTCCACTTT
CDR3aa: CAWRDSGAPLHF

len: 17
d_gene: TRBD1
j_gene: TRBJ1-5
abundance: NA
v_gene: TRBV28
CDR3nt: TGTGCCAGCAGTTTTAGACAGGGGGCGCGGGGACATCAGCCCCAGCATTTT
CDR3aa: CASSFRQGARGHQPQHF

len: 15
d_gene: TRBD1
j_gene: TRBJ1-1
abundance: NA
v_gene: TRBV2
CDR3nt: TGTGCCAGCAGTGACCGACAGGGGTGGAACACTGAAGCTTTCTTT
CDR3aa: CASSDRQGWNTEAFF

len: 13
d_gene: TRBD1
j_gene: TRBJ2-3
abundance: few
v_gene: TRBV28
CDR3nt: TGTGCCACGCGGACAGGGGGCTTAGATACGCAGTATTTT
CDR3aa: CATRTGGLDTQYF

len: 17
d_gene: NA
j_gene: TRBJ1-1
abundance: NA
v_gene: TRBV7-8
CDR3nt: TGTGCCAGCAGAGTGCTAGGGCGGGGCGACATGAACACTGAAGCTTTCTTT
CDR3aa: CASRVLGRGDMNTEAFF

len: 14
d_gene: NA
j_gene: TRBJ1-1
abundance: once
v_gene: TRBV5-4
CDR3nt: TGTGCCAGCAGCTTGCTAGATTTGAACACTGAAGCTTTCTTT
CDR3aa: CASSLLDLNTEAFF

len: 14
d_gene: NA
j_gene: TRBJ2-7
abundance: NA
v_gene: TRBV5-1
CDR3nt: TGCGCCAGCAGCCCCCTCGGGGGTTCCTACGAGCAGTACTTC
CDR3aa: CASSPLGGSYEQYF

len: 15
d_gene: TRBD1
j_gene: TRBJ2-7
abundance: NA
v_gene: TRBV10-1
CDR3nt: TGCGCCAGCTGCCTACAGGGGGCGATTGCCTACGAGCAGTACTTC
CDR3aa: CASCLQGAIAYEQYF

len: 13
d_gene: NA
j_gene: TRBJ1-1
abundance: NA
v_gene: TRBV18
CDR3nt: TGTGCCAGCTCACCTGCTGCCAACACTGAAGCTTTCTTT
CDR3aa: CASSPAANTEAFF

len: 12
d_gene: NA
j_gene: TRBJ2-1
abundance: NA
v_gene: TRBV18
CDR3nt: TGTGCCAGCTCACCGAGAGGCGATGAGCAGTTCTTC
CDR3aa: CASSPRGDEQFF

len: 14
d_gene: NA
j_gene: TRBJ1-5
abundance: NA
v_gene: TRBV29-1
CDR3nt: TGCAGCGTTGAGTCGGCAGTTAGCAATCAGCCCCAGCATTTT
CDR3aa: CSVESAVSNQPQHF

len: 13
d_gene: TRBD1
j_gene: TRBJ2-5
abundance: NA
v_gene: TRBV19
CDR3nt: TGTGCCAGTAAAGGGACAGGGGAAAAGACCCAGTACTTC
CDR3aa: CASKGTGEKTQYF